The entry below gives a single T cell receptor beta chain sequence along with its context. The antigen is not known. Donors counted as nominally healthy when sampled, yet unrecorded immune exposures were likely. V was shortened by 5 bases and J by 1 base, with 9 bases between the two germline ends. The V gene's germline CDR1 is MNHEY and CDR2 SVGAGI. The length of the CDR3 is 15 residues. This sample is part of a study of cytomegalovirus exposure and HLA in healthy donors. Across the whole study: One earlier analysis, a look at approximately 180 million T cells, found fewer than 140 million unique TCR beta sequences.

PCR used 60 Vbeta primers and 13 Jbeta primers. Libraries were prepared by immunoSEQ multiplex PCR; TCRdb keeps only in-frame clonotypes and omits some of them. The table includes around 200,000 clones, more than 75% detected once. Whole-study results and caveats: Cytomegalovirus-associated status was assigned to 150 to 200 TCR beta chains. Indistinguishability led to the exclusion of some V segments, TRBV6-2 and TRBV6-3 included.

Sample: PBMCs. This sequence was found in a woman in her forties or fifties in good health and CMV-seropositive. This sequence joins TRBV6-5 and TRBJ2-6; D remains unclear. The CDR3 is CASSLLTSGANVLTF. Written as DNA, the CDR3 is TGTGCCAGCAGTCTTTTAACTTCTGGGGCCAACGTCCTGACTTTC.